The TCR beta chain under discussion was sequenced for a study of T-cell memory formation after mild COVID-19. Overall study: TCR clusters showed largely donor specificity.

CDR3 size: 14 residues. The V gene end was trimmed by 6 bases and the J gene end by 6 bases; junction bases not matched to a gene: 4. Notes on this clonotype: Its antigen remains unknown.

MiXCR, run by TCRdb on the 5' RACE reads, gives a single entry per CDR3 protein. Here the sample spans about 250,000 distinct CDR3 sequences, about a sixth being singletons. Whole-study findings and limits: CD4+ contracting clones lay mainly in CM and EM, CD8+ ones in EMRA. Some responding clones appeared in pre-infection memory, suggesting cross-reactive memory joined. Among clones peaking at day 37 in the second wave, SARS-CoV-2 specificity remained unconfirmed.

The receptor's source is a man younger than 30 who had mild COVID-19 (a few samples of this study predate the infection). Cell type and time point are not known. The specimen sequenced was PBMCs or a T cell subset sorted from them (not recorded which). The chain recombines TRBV12-3 or TRBV12-4 with TRBJ2-3; 12 bases are shared with TRBD1. CDR3 nucleotides: TGTGCCAGCAGCGGGACAGGGGGCCGCGATACGCAGTATTTT. Residues: CASSGTGGRDTQYF.